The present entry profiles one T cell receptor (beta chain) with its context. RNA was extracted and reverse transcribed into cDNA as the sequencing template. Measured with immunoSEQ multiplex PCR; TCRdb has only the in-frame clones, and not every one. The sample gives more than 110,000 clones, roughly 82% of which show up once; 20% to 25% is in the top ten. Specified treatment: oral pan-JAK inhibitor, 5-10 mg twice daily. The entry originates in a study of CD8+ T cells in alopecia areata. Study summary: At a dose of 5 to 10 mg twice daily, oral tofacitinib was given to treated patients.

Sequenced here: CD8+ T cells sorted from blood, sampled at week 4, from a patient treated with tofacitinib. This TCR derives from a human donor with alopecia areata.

The chain's CDR3 is CASGTLATEAFF. CDR3 nucleotide sequence: TGTGCCAGCGGGACTCTCGCGACTGAAGCTTTCTTT. The chain carries TRBV27 and TRBJ1-1; TRBD1 might be the D (5 bases). CDR1 is MNHEY and CDR2 is SMNVEV in the germline V gene (reference sequence). There are 12 residues in the CDR3. The V and J ends lost 8 bases and 5 bases respectively, with 12 bases between them.